The 22 T cell receptor beta chains in this list originate from one sample, sequenced in a study of STAT5B mutations in CD4+ large granular lymphocyte leukemia. Data came from immunoSEQ multiplex PCR; TCRdb stores just in-frame clones and leaves some out. The sample lists 20,000 to 25,000 clones, roughly 77% seen once, with around 30% in the top ten. Input material: CD4+ T cells from blood buffy coats. These TCRs come from a human donor in good health.

As for this clone: An end of the junction does not agree with germline; a read error may underlie this. This rearrangement joins TRBV9 to TRBJ2-1; D not certain. The CDR3 has 14 residues. Germline V gene sequence: CDR1 SGDLS, CDR2 YYNGEE. CDR3 coding DNA: TGTACCAGCAGCGTAGGAAGTGGTACTAATGAGCAGTTCTTC. Its protein product is CTSSVGSGTNEQFF.

This chain joins TRBV7-2 and TRBJ2-3, with a weak D call TRBD1 (6 bases). The V end was cut by 4 bases, the J end by 6 bases, with 14 bases between. CDR1 is SGHTA and CDR2 is FQGNSA in the germline V gene. CDR3 size: 14 residues. The CDR3 region has the DNA TGTGCCAGCAGCTCCGGCAGGGGTTATGATACGCAGTATTTT. This codes for CASSSGRGYDTQYF.

V is TRBV19 and J is TRBJ2-3; 8 bases match TRBD2. The germline CDR1 and CDR2 sequences are LNHDA and SQIVND (reference sequence). After removal of 1 base from V and 5 bases from J, the junction contained 2 bases not matched to a gene. There are 14 residues in the CDR3. CDR3 amino acids: CASSIGSGIDTQYF. Here the CDR3 DNA reads TGTGCCAGTAGTATAGGTAGCGGGATAGATACGCAGTATTTT.

This chain joins TRBV2 and TRBJ1-4; no definite D call. The germline CDR1 and CDR2 sequences are SNHLY and FYNNEI. Trimming pared 3 bases from V and 2 bases from J, leaving 10 bases between. There are 15 residues in the CDR3. For the CDR3, the DNA is TGTGCCAGCAGTGAGTTAGGACTGACTAATGAAAAACTGTTTTTT. Translating it yields CASSELGLTNEKLFF.

The chain links TRBV14 to TRBJ2-1, with a possible D match to TRBD2 (6 bases). Trimming took 4 bases from V and 7 from J, leaving 17 bases between them. The CDR3 is 15 amino acids. CDR1 and CDR2 (germline): SGHDN, FVKESK. The CDR3 coding sequence is TGTGCCAGCAGCCTCAGACTTGTAAGCGGGAATGAGCAGTTCTTC. This sequence encodes CASSLRLVSGNEQFF. Variable domain in full (rest from reference TRBV14 and TRBJ2-1): EAGVTQFPSHSVIEKGQTVTLRCDPISGHDNLYWYRRVMGKEIKFLLHFVKESKQDESGMPNNRFLAERTGGTYSTLKVQPAELEDSGVYFCASSLRLVSGNEQFFGPGTRLTVL.

V is TRBV11-1 and J is TRBJ2-7; D is perhaps TRBD2 (6 bases). Germline V gene data show CDR1 as SGHAT and CDR2 as FQDESV (reference sequence). CDR3 size: 16 residues. The V and J ends lost 1 base and 5 bases respectively, with 18 bases between them. CDR3 sequence reads: CASSLGRGGVHHEQYF. DNA of the CDR3: TGTGCCAGCAGCTTAGGCCGTGGCGGGGTACACCACGAGCAGTACTTC.

The rearrangement joins TRBV14 to TRBJ1-1; D gene unclear. The CDR3 contains 15 residues. V was pared by 1 base and J by 1 base, with 10 bases between. The germline gives CDR1 SGHDN, CDR2 FVKESK. In nucleotides, the CDR3 is TGTGCCAGCAGCCAAGCATCGGGTTGGAACACTGAAGCTTTCTTT. Protein: CASSQASGWNTEAFF.

This clone was picked up a small number of times. This sequence joins TRBV11-3 and TRBJ1-3; no clear D. The CDR3 loop spans 16 amino acids. The V end lost 4 bases, the J end lost 8 bases, and 21 bases lay between the germline ends. Per germline, CDR1 SGHNT and CDR2 YENEEA. The CDR3 nucleotides are TGTGCCAGCAGCTCTGAAAACGCGGCCTTCTGGGACACCATATATTTT. Protein sequence: CASSSENAAFWDTIYF. The variable domain in full, completed from reference TRBV11-3 and TRBJ1-3, reads EAGVVQSPRYKIIEKKQPVAFWCNPISGHNTLYWYLQNLGQGPELLIRYENEEAVDDSQLPKDRFSAERLKGVDSTLKIQPAELGDSAVYLCASSSENAAFWDTIYFGEGSWLTVV.

This CDR3 reads CASSRDETGNRDTQYF. The CDR3 DNA is TGCGCCAGCAGCCGAGACGAGACAGGGAACAGGGATACGCAGTATTTT. J is TRBJ2-3 and V is TRBV5-1; 7 nucleotides match TRBD1. Germline lookup yields CDR1 SGHRS and CDR2 YFSETQ. Germline trimming cut 4 bases from V and 6 bases from J; bases unmatched to any gene: 14. The CDR3 covers 16 residues.

Only a few counts were recorded for this clone. The chain employs TRBV21-1 and TRBJ1-5. TRBV21-1 is deemed a pseudogene. This CDR3 is 17 amino acids long. The CDR3 DNA is TGTGCCAGCACCCTGGTTTGGAGTGTCTATAGCAATCAGCCCCAGCATTTT. This sequence encodes CASTLVWSVYSNQPQHF.

The J gene is TRBJ2-7, the V gene TRBV27; D unresolved. CDR1 and CDR2 from the germline V gene are MNHEY and SMNVEV (reference sequence). CDR3 size: 13 residues. Trimming took 6 bases from V and 2 from J, leaving 11 bases between them. In DNA form, the CDR3 reads TGTGCCAGCAGCAACGGGCCCGCCTACGAGCAGTACTTC. The encoded protein is CASSNGPAYEQYF.

This clone has more than one count but fewer than ten. The rearrangement links TRBV7-9 to TRBJ1-2; TRBD1 is a possible D gene (6 bases). Trimming removed 1 base from V and 3 bases from J, with 12 bases in between. The CDR3 has 15 amino acids. Germline V CDR1 and CDR2: SEHNR, FQNEAQ (reference sequence). The CDR3 is CASSLEVQGYYGYTF. DNA of the CDR3: TGTGCCAGCAGCTTAGAAGTGCAGGGGTACTATGGCTACACCTTC.

This chain uses TRBV16 with TRBJ1-5, with TRBD1 as a possible D gene (5 bases). CDR3 size: 16 residues. Trimming left V 1 base short and J 2 bases short, with 12 bases between. CDR1 KGHSY and CDR2 FQNENV come from the germline V gene. The CDR3 reads CASSQWGREGNQPQHF. The CDR3 coding sequence is TGTGCCAGCAGCCAATGGGGACGGGAGGGCAATCAGCCCCAGCATTTT.

This clone was detected a few times. The chain combines TRBV6-6 with TRBJ2-2; a possible D gene is TRBD2 (7 bases). This CDR3 is 14 amino acids long. CDR1 and CDR2 (germline): MNHNY, SVGAGI (reference sequence). The ends were cut back, 8 bases at V and 3 bases at J, with 13 bases in the middle. CDR3 in amino acids: CASRGAGDTGELFF. CDR3 DNA: TGTGCCAGCCGGGGGGCAGGGGACACCGGGGAGCTGTTTTTT.

This clone was seen a few times. This chain joins TRBV16 and TRBJ2-7, with TRBD1 matching 10 bases. This CDR3 spans 15 amino acids. The junction had 10 bases not matched to a gene; V was cut back by 6 bases and J by 5 bases. Germline-derived CDR1 and CDR2 are KGHSY and FQNENV. The CDR3 coding sequence is TGTGCCAGCAGTCGGGAGGGACAGGGGATTCACGAGCAGTACTTC. This gives the protein CASSREGQGIHEQYF. The whole variable domain, filled in from reference TRBV16 and TRBJ2-7, reads GEEVAQTPKHLVRGEGQKAKLYCAPIKGHSYVFWYQQVLKNEFKFLISFQNENVFDETGMPKERFSAKCLPNSPCSLEIQATKLEDSAVYFCASSREGQGIHEQYFGPGTRLTVT.

The rearrangement uses TRBV7-9 and TRBJ1-2; tentatively, D is TRBD1 (6 bases). V was trimmed by 5 bases and J by 4 bases, leaving 17 bases between them. Germline V CDR1 and CDR2: SEHNR, FQNEAQ (reference sequence). The CDR3 length is 15 residues. The CDR3 DNA reads TGTGCCAGCAGCCCAAAGACAGGCGTCTTCTATGGCTACACCTTC. Translation gives CASSPKTGVFYGYTF.

The chain couples TRBV10-2 to TRBJ2-3; a weak D match, TRBD2 (6 bases). CDR3 length: 15 amino acids. Germline loops: CDR1 WSHSY, CDR2 SAAADI. V was trimmed by 6 bases and J by 6 bases, leaving 19 bases between them. CDR3 protein: CASRPLADPRDTQYF. The CDR3 DNA reads as TGCGCCAGCAGGCCTTTAGCGGACCCCCGGGATACGCAGTATTTT.

This clone was recorded a few times. V usage is TRBV6-6 and J usage is TRBJ1-1; no clear D gene. The V end was cut by 4 bases, the J end by 5 bases, with 8 bases between. The V gene's germline CDR1 is MNHNY and CDR2 SVGAGI (reference sequence). The CDR3 runs to 12 residues. The CDR3 protein is CASSSLGTEAFF. For the CDR3, the DNA is TGTGCCAGCAGTTCCTTGGGGACTGAAGCTTTCTTT.

The gene calls are TRBV7-2 and TRBJ1-5; a possible D gene is TRBD1 (5 bases). Trimming took 1 base from V and 4 from J, leaving 8 bases between them. Germline CDR1 reads SGHTA; CDR2 reads FQGNSA. This CDR3 contains 14 residues. The CDR3 region is CASSLGAGNQPQHF. DNA for the CDR3: TGTGCCAGCAGCTTAGGGGCAGGGAATCAGCCCCAGCATTTT. Variable domain in full (rest from reference TRBV7-2 and TRBJ1-5): GAGVSQSPSNKVTEKGKDVELRCDPISGHTALYWYRQSLGQGLEFLIYFQGNSAPDKSGLPSDRFSAERTGGSVSTLTIQRTQQEDSAVYLCASSLGAGNQPQHFGDGTRLSIL.

The chain uses TRBV19 and TRBJ2-2; a weak D match, TRBD2 (7 bases). Looked up from germline, CDR1 is LNHDA and CDR2 is SQIVND (reference sequence). The CDR3 covers 18 residues. Trimming removed 6 bases from V and 4 bases from J, with 24 bases in between. CDR3 in DNA: TGTGCCAGTAGCCTATTGGGGGGGGGCCCCGGGGGCACCGGGGAGCTGTTTTTT. Amino acid sequence: CASSLLGGGPGGTGELFF. Variable domain in full (rest from reference TRBV19 and TRBJ2-2): DGGITQSPKYLFRKEGQNVTLSCEQNLNHDAMYWYRQDPGQGLRLIYYSQIVNDFQKGDIAEGYSVSREKKESFPLTVTSAQKNPTAFYLCASSLLGGGPGGTGELFFGEGSRLTVL.

This chain joins TRBV28 and TRBJ1-4, with unresolved D. The CDR3 totals 11 residues. Per germline, CDR1 MDHEN and CDR2 SYDVKM. Trimming removed 4 bases from V and 14 bases from J, with 11 bases in between. The CDR3 nucleotides read TGTGCCAGCAGTTCGGAATTGGGCCTGTTTTTT. Amino acids: CASSSELGLFF.

This chain joins TRBV6-5 and TRBJ2-7; D is undetermined. CDR1 is MNHEY, CDR2 SVGAGI, per germline. V dropped 5 bases and J dropped 3 bases, with 11 bases sitting between them. The CDR3 contains 13 residues. The CDR3 here is CASSPRTFYEQYF. CDR3 bases: TGTGCCAGCAGTCCGCGGACCTTCTACGAGCAGTACTTC.